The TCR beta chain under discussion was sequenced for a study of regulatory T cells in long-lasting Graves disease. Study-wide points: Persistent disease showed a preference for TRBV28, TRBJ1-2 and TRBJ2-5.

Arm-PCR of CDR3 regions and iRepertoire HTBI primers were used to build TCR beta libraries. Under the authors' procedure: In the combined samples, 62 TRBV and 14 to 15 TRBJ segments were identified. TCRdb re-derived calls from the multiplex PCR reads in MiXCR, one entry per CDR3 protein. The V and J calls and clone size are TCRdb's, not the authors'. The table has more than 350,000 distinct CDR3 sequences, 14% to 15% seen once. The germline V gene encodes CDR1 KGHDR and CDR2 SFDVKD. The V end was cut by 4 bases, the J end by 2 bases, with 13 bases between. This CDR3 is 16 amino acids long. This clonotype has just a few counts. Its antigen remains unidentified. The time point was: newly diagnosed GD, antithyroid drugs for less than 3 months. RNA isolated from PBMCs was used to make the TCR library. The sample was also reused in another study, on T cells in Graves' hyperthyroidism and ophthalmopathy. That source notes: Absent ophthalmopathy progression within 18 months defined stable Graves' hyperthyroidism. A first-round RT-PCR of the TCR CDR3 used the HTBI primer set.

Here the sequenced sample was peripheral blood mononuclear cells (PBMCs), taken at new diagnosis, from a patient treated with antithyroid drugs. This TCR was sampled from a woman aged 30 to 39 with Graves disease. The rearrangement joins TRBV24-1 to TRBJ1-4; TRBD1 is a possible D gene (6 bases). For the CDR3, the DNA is TGTGCCACCAGTGACCCGACAGGAGGGACTAATGAAAAACTGTTTTTT. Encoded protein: CATSDPTGGTNEKLFF.